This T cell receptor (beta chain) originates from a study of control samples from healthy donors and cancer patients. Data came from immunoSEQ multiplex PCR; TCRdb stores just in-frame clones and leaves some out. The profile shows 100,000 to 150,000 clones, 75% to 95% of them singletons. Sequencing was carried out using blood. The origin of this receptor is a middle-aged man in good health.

This chain's CDR3 is CASSEGAGGFTYEQYF. As DNA, the CDR3 is TGTGCCAGCAGTGAAGGTGCAGGGGGGTTTACCTACGAGCAGTACTTC. V usage is TRBV6-1 and J usage is TRBJ2-7; D might be TRBD1 (7 bases). Germline lookup yields CDR1 MNHNS and CDR2 SASEGT. This CDR3 region has 16 residues. Trimming took off 1 base at V and 2 bases at J, with 15 bases between the two ends.